Sequencing of this T cell receptor beta chain was carried out in a study of cytomegalovirus exposure and HLA in healthy donors. Notes on this clone: What it recognizes is unknown.

This CDR3 is 15 amino acids long. Per germline, CDR1 SGHVS and CDR2 FNYEAQ. V shed 1 base and J 6 bases; nucleotides not matched to a gene: 3. Whole-study results and caveats: Available immune exposure information covered CMV serostatus only. TCR beta chain V- and J-gene trimming was linked, in a later analysis, to a missense variant in DCLRE1C. In an earlier analysis, in 620 or so donors, most V segments appeared productive either ~87% or ~30% of the time.

The study ran its PCR with 60 Vbeta and 13 Jbeta primers. Assay: immunoSEQ multiplex PCR; the TCRdb copy retains only in-frame clones and omits some. The profile shows about 150,000 clones, around 68% of them singletons. This clonotype originated in a man aged 25-40 years in good health and CMV-seropositive. V is TRBV7-6 and J is TRBJ1-4; 9 bases agree with TRBD1. The specimen was PBMCs. CDR3 nucleotides: TGTGCCAGCAGCTTAGGACAGGGGGGAGATGAAAAACTGTTTTTT. Amino acid sequence: CASSLGQGGDEKLFF.